One sample yielded the 6 T cell receptor beta chains listed below, sequenced in a study of blood T cell repertoires in COVID-19. Repertoires were generated with immunoSEQ multiplex PCR, while TCRdb's copy carries only in-frame clones and drops some. The sample holds approximately 470,000 clones, 75% to 90% seen once. The material sequenced was peripheral blood. The receptors were sampled from a human donor in a cohort sampled during active COVID-19.

The chain couples TRBV29-1 to TRBJ1-2; TRBD1 is a possible D gene (6 bases). Germline V gene sequence: CDR1 SQVTM, CDR2 ANQGSEA. The CDR3 has 12 amino acids. Trimming stripped 2 bases from V and 7 bases from J, with 11 bases between. The CDR3 DNA sequence: TGCAGCGTTGAAACAGGGAATTTTGGCTACACCTTC. It translates to CSVETGNFGYTF.

This clone was observed many times. Other DNA sequences of this sample code for an identical CDR3. The rearrangement uses TRBV11-3 and TRBJ1-1, with 8 positions matching TRBD1. J gave up 8 bases and V 2 bases, and 4 bases lay outside the gene matches. Germline V gives CDR1 SGHNT, CDR2 YENEEA. The CDR3 spans 13 residues. The CDR3 sequence: CASSLNGQGEAFF. In DNA form, the CDR3 reads TGTGCCAGCAGCTTAAACGGACAGGGAGAAGCTTTCTTT.

The chain joins TRBV10-3 to TRBJ1-1; D ambiguous. Germline CDR1 and CDR2: ENHRY and SYGVKD. The CDR3 consists of 13 residues. Trimming took off 4 bases at V and 1 base at J, with 7 bases between the two ends. CDR3 loop: CAISGLSNTEAFF. The CDR3 nucleotides are TGTGCCATCAGTGGACTGTCGAACACTGAAGCTTTCTTT.

The V call is TRBV11-2, the J call TRBJ2-6, with 9 bases identical to TRBD1. J lost 2 bases, V lost 1 base, and 3 bases had no gene match. The germline gives CDR1 SGHAT, CDR2 FQNNGV. This CDR3 is built from 17 residues. CDR3 nucleotide sequence: TGTGCCAGCAGCTTAGGGAGACAGGGGGCTGGGGCCAACGTCCTGACTTTC. It is translated as CASSLGRQGAGANVLTF.

The sample holds one count of this clone. CDR3 sequence: CASTWAGENSPLHF. For the CDR3, the DNA is TGTGCCAGCACCTGGGCCGGGGAAAATTCACCCCTCCACTTT. The chain has TRBV7-9 and TRBJ1-6, with D hard to call. The CDR3 loop spans 14 amino acids. Deletions cut 7 bases from V and 7 bases from J, with 14 bases between. From germline, CDR1 is SEHNR and CDR2 FQNEAQ (reference sequence).

The chain is built from TRBV19 and TRBJ2-1; D is ambiguous. Trimming cost V 6 bases and J 7 bases, with 22 bases left between them. Germline assignment: CDR1 LNHDA and CDR2 SQIVND (reference sequence). This CDR3 contains 16 residues. DNA of the CDR3: TGTGCCAGTAGAGCGTCTGCAGTGAACGGGTGGAATGAGCAGTTCTTC. It is translated as CASRASAVNGWNEQFF. The whole variable domain, remainder taken from reference TRBV19 and TRBJ2-1, is DGGITQSPKYLFRKEGQNVTLSCEQNLNHDAMYWYRQDPGQGLRLIYYSQIVNDFQKGDIAEGYSVSREKKESFPLTVTSAQKNPTAFYLCASRASAVNGWNEQFFGPGTRLTVL.